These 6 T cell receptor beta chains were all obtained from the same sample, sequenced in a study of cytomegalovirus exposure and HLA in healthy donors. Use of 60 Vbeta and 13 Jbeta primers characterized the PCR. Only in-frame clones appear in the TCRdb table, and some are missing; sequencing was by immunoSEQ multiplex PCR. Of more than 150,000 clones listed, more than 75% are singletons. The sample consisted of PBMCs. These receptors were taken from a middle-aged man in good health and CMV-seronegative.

The CDR3 reads CASWGGDMNTEAFF. DNA for the CDR3: TGTGCCAGCTGGGGGGGCGACATGAACACTGAAGCTTTCTTT. The V and J genes are TRBV7-6 and TRBJ1-1; perhaps TRBD1 as D (6 bases). Germline CDR1 SGHVS, CDR2 FNYEAQ. There are 14 residues in the CDR3. V lost 8 bases to trimming and J lost 0 bases, with 13 bases between them.

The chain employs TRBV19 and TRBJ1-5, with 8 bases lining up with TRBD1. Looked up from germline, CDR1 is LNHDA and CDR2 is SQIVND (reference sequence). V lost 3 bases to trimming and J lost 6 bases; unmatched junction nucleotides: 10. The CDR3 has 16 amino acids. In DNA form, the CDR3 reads TGTGCCAGTAGTATTCCGTGGACAGGGAGGAGTCAGCCCCAGCATTTT. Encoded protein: CASSIPWTGRSQPQHF.

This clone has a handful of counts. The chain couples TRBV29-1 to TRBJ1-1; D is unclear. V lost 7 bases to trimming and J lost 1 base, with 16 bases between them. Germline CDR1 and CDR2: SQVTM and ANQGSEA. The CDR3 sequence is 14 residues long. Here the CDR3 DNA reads TGCAGCGGCAGCGAGGGATCGGGGAACACTGAAGCTTTCTTT. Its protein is CSGSEGSGNTEAFF.

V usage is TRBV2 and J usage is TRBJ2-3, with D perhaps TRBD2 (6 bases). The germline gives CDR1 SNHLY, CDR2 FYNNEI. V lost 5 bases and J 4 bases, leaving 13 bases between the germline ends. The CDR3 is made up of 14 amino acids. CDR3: CASSIRWGADTQYF. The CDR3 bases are TGTGCCAGCAGTATCAGATGGGGGGCAGATACGCAGTATTTT.

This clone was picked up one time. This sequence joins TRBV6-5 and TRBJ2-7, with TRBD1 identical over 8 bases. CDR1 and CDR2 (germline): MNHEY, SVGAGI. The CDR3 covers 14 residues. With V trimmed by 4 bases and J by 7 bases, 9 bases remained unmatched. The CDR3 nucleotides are TGTGCCAGCAGTTCGTCAGGGGGCATAAAAGAGCAGTACTTC. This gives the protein CASSSSGGIKEQYF.

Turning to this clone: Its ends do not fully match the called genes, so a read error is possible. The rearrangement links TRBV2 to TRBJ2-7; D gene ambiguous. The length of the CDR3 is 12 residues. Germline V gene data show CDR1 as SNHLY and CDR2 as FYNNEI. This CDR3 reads CASSLIEAHPNF. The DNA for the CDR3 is TGTGCCAGCAGTCTCATCGAGGCCCACCCGAACTTC. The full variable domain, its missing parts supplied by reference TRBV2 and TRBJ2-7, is EPEVTQTPSHQVTQMGQEVILRCVPISNHLYFYWYRQILGQKVEFLVSFYNNEISEKSEIFDDQFSVERPDGSNFTLKIRSTKLEDSAMYFCASSLIEAHPNFGPGTRLTVT.